Following are 20 T cell receptor beta chains from one sample sequenced in a study of T cells in Graves' hyperthyroidism and ophthalmopathy. There were TCR beta CDR3 regions amplified from RNA transcripts. The HTBI primer set served for first-round RT-PCR of the TCR CDR3. TCRdb redid the calling of the multiplex PCR reads with MiXCR, one entry per CDR3 protein. In the table there are 300,000 or so distinct CDR3 sequences, 15% to 20% of which are singletons. Input material: blood. These receptors all come from a woman aged 50 to 65 with Graves' hyperthyroidism.

The genes are TRBV6-2 or TRBV6-3 and TRBJ2-7; TRBD2 agrees at 7 bases. There are 12 residues in the CDR3. After removal of 5 bases from V and 6 bases from J, the junction contained 4 bases not matched to a gene. CDR1 MNHEY and CDR2 SVGEGT come from the germline V gene. CDR3 in amino acids: CASSSGILEQYF. CDR3 in DNA: TGTGCCAGCAGTAGCGGGATTCTCGAGCAGTACTTC.

With respect to this clonotype: Mismatch with germline at one junction end may stem from a read error. J is TRBJ2-5 and V is TRBV6-2 or TRBV6-3; D may be TRBD1 (6 bases). The CDR3 is 15 amino acids. Germline V gene data show CDR1 as MNHEY and CDR2 as SVGEGT. DNA for the CDR3: TGTGCCAGCAGACCTACAGGGATTGGATCAGAGGCCCAGTACTTC. This sequence encodes CASRPTGIGSEAQYF.

This clonotype was seen repeatedly, ten times or more. The chain carries TRBV5-1 and TRBJ1-1, with 7 bases matching TRBD1. The CDR3 is 15 amino acids. The ends lost 4 bases at V and 4 bases at J; junction bases unmatched: 10. CDR1 and CDR2 from the germline V gene are SGHRS and YFSETQ. The CDR3 DNA reads as TGCGCCAGCAGCGGAAAACCAGGGGGATCCACTGAAGCTTTCTTT. Protein: CASSGKPGGSTEAFF.

V gene TRBV27 combines with J gene TRBJ2-5; D might be TRBD2 (6 bases). From germline, CDR1 is MNHEY and CDR2 SMNVEV (reference sequence). V lost 3 bases and J lost 1, with 9 bases in between. The CDR3 length is 14 residues. CDR3 nucleotide sequence: TGTGCCAGCAGTTTCGGAGGGTCCCAAGAGACCCAGTACTTC. Its protein product is CASSFGGSQETQYF.

This clonotype was seen repeatedly, ten times or more. This chain uses TRBV2 with TRBJ1-2; the D gene is possibly TRBD1 (5 bases). CDR3 length: 13 residues. The V end was cut by 8 bases, the J end by 2 bases, with 12 bases between. In germline, CDR1 is SNHLY, CDR2 FYNNEI. CDR3 DNA: TGTGCCAGCCACGGGACGGAGAACTATGGCTACACCTTC. The encoded protein is CASHGTENYGYTF.

The table lists this clonotype with a few counts. One end of the junction fails to match germline, which may point to a read error. The chain recombines TRBV5-1 with TRBJ2-5; 8 nucleotides line up with TRBD1. The CDR3 sequence is 14 residues long. CDR1 SGHRS and CDR2 YFSETQ come from the germline V gene. CDR3 sequence (DNA): TGTGCCAGCAGTCCGGACAGGGCGGAACTGACCCAGTACTTC. Residues: CASSPDRAELTQYF.

Ten or more counts support this clonotype. The V call is TRBV3-1, the J call TRBJ1-4, with no clear D. V was shortened by 1 base and J by 0 bases, with 15 bases between the two germline ends. The CDR3 is 18 residues long. CDR1 LGHDT and CDR2 YNNKEL come from the germline V gene (reference sequence). CDR3 residues: CASSQVLGGAATNEKLFF. The CDR3 DNA reads as TGTGCCAGCAGCCAAGTTTTGGGCGGTGCGGCAACTAATGAAAAACTGTTTTTT.

This clonotype occurred many times. The genes are TRBV7-3 and TRBJ2-3; D gene uncertain. This CDR3 is built from 16 residues. The V gene's germline CDR1 is SGHTA and CDR2 FQGTGA. Trimming left V 5 bases short and J 0 bases short, with 15 bases between. The CDR3 spells CASSRTGTSSTDTQYF. The CDR3 DNA reads as TGTGCCAGCAGCCGAACCGGCACCTCTAGCACAGATACGCAGTATTTT.

This clonotype was found many times. The rearrangement uses TRBV7-3 and TRBJ1-1; D unclear. Germline CDR1 reads SGHTA; CDR2 reads FQGTGA. The CDR3 spans 15 residues. Trimming took off 4 bases at V and 0 bases at J, with 12 bases between the two ends. The CDR3 protein is CASSSVGGMNTEAFF. The DNA of the CDR3 is TGTGCCAGCAGCTCTGTGGGAGGTATGAACACTGAAGCTTTCTTT. The whole variable domain, remainder taken from reference TRBV7-3 and TRBJ1-1, is GAGVSQTPSNKVTEKGKYVELRCDPISGHTALYWYRQSLGQGPEFLIYFQGTGAADDSGLPNDRFFAVRPEGSVSTLKIQRTERGDSAVYLCASSSVGGMNTEAFFGQGTRLTVV.

In its sample, this clonotype was seen many times. The DNA of the CDR3 is TGTGCCAGCAGCTTAGGTGACAAGCTCTATGGCTACACCTTC. Translation: CASSLGDKLYGYTF. V and J are TRBV7-8 and TRBJ1-2; D not resolved. V was pared by 1 base and J by 4 bases, with 10 bases between. Per the germline V gene, CDR1 is SGHVS and CDR2 is FQNEAQ. The CDR3 runs 14 residues.

This clonotype has at least ten counts. The genes are TRBV28 and TRBJ2-7; 10 bases map to TRBD2. The length of the CDR3 is 14 residues. With V trimmed by 5 bases and J by 3 bases, 4 bases remained unmatched. The germline V gene encodes CDR1 MDHEN and CDR2 SYDVKM. Here the CDR3 reads CASSLAGDYYEQYF. Here the CDR3 DNA reads TGTGCCAGCAGTCTAGCGGGAGACTACTACGAGCAGTACTTC.

The chain links TRBV6-1 to TRBJ2-1; 8 positions match TRBD2. The CDR3 is 15 residues long. Unmatched junction bases numbered 14, after V lost 7 bases and J lost 9 bases. Germline CDR1 and CDR2: MNHNS and SASEGT. CDR3 loop: CASNRRGLVYLEQFF. CDR3 bases: TGTGCCAGCAATAGAAGGGGACTAGTTTATCTTGAGCAGTTCTTC.

Details on this clonotype: The CDR3 ends on some other residue instead of the conserved phenylalanine or tryptophan, so this is likely a read error. It is unclear where the CDR3 begins or ends on the DNA, so no DNA is shown, and the CDR3 is as TCRdb lists it. The V gene is TRBV11-2, the J gene TRBJ2-7; the D call of TRBD1 is as the table states it, not checked on the DNA. Looked up from germline, CDR1 is SGHAT and CDR2 is FQNNGV. From its first to its last residue, the CDR3 has 9 amino acids. The CDR3 loop reads CASSFSPAL.

The table lists this clonotype with a few counts. The chain is built from TRBV30 and TRBJ1-3; D not resolved. The CDR3 loop spans 12 amino acids. V lost 4 bases and J lost 4, with 8 bases in between. Germline CDR1 GTSNPN, CDR2 SVGIG (reference sequence). The chain's CDR3 is CAWISIGNTIYF. The CDR3 nucleotides are TGTGCCTGGATCTCCATAGGAAACACCATATATTTT.

Ten or more counts support this clonotype. The rearrangement joins TRBV27 to TRBJ2-3; a possible D gene is TRBD2 (5 bases). The CDR3 contains 14 residues. The germline V and J ends were trimmed by 8 bases and 1 base, with 13 bases remaining between them. Germline CDR1 and CDR2: MNHEY and SMNVEV (reference sequence). CDR3 region: CASAGWRGTDTQYF. CDR3 bases: TGTGCCAGCGCCGGTTGGCGGGGCACAGATACGCAGTATTTT.

Of note for this clonotype: A read error is possible here, since a much larger clone lies one base away. V usage is TRBV3-1 and J usage is TRBJ1-5; D is unresolved. CDR1 is LGHDT and CDR2 is YNNKEL in the germline V gene (reference sequence). Trimming shortened V by 3 bases and J by 9 bases, and 15 bases separated the two germline ends. This CDR3 spans 14 amino acids. The CDR3 nucleotides read TGTGCCAGCAGCCATGATTTGGCGTCAGGGCCCCAGCATTTT. Residues: CASSHDLASGPQHF.

Ten or more counts support this clonotype. The genes are TRBV12-3 or TRBV12-4 and TRBJ2-1; D perhaps matches TRBD1 (5 bases). The ends were cut back, 6 bases at V and 7 bases at J, with 10 bases in the middle. CDR3 length: 12 amino acids. This CDR3 is CASRPRQNEQFF. DNA for the CDR3: TGTGCCAGCAGGCCCCGACAGAATGAGCAGTTCTTC.

The rearrangement links TRBV3-1 to TRBJ1-4, with a weak D call TRBD1 (5 bases). The germline CDR1 and CDR2 sequences are LGHDT and YNNKEL (reference sequence). This CDR3 has 16 amino acids. V lost 0 bases and J lost 6, with 14 bases in between. The CDR3, as DNA: TGTGCCAGCAGCCAAGATCTGTCGGGGGGGGATGAAAAACTGTTTTTT. It encodes CASSQDLSGGDEKLFF.

This chain connects TRBV12-3 or TRBV12-4 to TRBJ1-1, with D perhaps matching TRBD1 (6 bases). The CDR3 covers 12 residues. The V and J ends lost 6 bases and 7 bases respectively, with 12 bases between them. The CDR3 DNA is TGTGCCAGCAGGAGTGGGGGCGGTGAAGCTTTCTTT. This sequence encodes CASRSGGGEAFF.

This clonotype was detected ten times or more. The gene calls are TRBV13 and TRBJ2-5; D unresolved. Trimming removed 5 bases at V and 5 bases at J, with 12 bases between. This CDR3 spans 13 amino acids. CDR1 is PRHDT and CDR2 is FYEKMQ in the germline V gene (reference sequence). The CDR3 spells CASSTGSVETQYF. Here the CDR3 DNA reads TGTGCCAGCAGCACTGGATCCGTCGAGACCCAGTACTTC.